This T cell receptor beta chain came from a study of blood T cell repertoires in COVID-19. For the study at large: Whether acute or convalescent, the COVID-19 samples came from the United States, Italy and Spain.

As originally analysed: Amplified reference gene primers provided the basis for estimating nucleated cell counts. Only in-frame clones appear in the TCRdb table, and some are missing; sequencing was by immunoSEQ multiplex PCR. That table is the source of V, J and clone size, and D and trimming were worked out from the DNA. The data contain approximately 120,000 clones, about 85% of them singletons. Material for sequencing was peripheral blood. This TCR was sampled from a woman of 80 years or more with acute or convalescent COVID-19.

In DNA, the CDR3 is TGTGCCAGCGTCGGGTGGGGGCACAATGAGCAGTTCTTC. This codes for CASVGWGHNEQFF. The gene calls are TRBV6-5 and TRBJ2-1; TRBD1 might be the D (6 bases). Trimming shortened V by 8 bases and J by 5 bases, and 13 bases separated the two germline ends. Germline CDR1 and CDR2: MNHEY and SVGAGI. CDR3 size: 13 residues.